This TCR beta chain was obtained from a study of blood T cell repertoires in COVID-19. The V gene's germline CDR1 is LNHNV and CDR2 YYDKDF (reference sequence). The length of the CDR3 is 15 residues. V lost 5 bases, J lost 3 bases, and 5 bases stayed unmatched. Data came from immunoSEQ multiplex PCR; TCRdb stores just in-frame clones and leaves some out. The table records 200,000 to 250,000 clones, over 80% of them present only once. The TCR sequence derives from a woman in her thirties or forties who had recovered from COVID-19. V and J are TRBV15 and TRBJ1-4; TRBD1 agrees at 8 bases. The sequenced sample was PBMCs or T cells enriched from blood (not recorded which). As DNA, the CDR3 is TGTGCCACCAGCGGAGGACAGGGCGCTAATGAAAAACTGTTTTTT. It encodes CATSGGQGANEKLFF.